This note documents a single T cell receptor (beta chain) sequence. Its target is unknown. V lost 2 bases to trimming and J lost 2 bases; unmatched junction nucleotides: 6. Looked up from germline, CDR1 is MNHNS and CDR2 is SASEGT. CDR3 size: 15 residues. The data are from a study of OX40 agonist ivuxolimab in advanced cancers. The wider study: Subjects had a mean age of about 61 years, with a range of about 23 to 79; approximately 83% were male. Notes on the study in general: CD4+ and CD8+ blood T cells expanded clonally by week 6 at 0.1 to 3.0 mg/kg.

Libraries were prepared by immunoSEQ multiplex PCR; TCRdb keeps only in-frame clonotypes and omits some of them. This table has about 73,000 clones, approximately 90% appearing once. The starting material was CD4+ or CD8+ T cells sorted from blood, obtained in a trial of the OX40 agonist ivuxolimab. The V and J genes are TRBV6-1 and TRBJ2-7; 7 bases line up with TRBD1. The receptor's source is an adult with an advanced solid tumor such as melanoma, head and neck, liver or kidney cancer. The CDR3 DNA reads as TGTGCCAGCAGTGAATCCGACAGGGTTCCCTACGAGCAGTACTTC. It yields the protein CASSESDRVPYEQYF.